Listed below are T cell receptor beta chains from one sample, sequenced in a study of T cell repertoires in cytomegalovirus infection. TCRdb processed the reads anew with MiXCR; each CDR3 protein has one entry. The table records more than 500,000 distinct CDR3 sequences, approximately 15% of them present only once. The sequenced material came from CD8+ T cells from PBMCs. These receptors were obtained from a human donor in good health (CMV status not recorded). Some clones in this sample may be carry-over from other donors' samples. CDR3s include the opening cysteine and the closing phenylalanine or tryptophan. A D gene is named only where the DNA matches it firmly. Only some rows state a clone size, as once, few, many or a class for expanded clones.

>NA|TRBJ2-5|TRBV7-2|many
TGTGCCAGCAGCCCCACCGGGGGAGGACAGCAAGAGACCCAGTACTTC
CASSPTGGGQQETQYF
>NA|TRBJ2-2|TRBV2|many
TGTGCCAGCAGTGAAGCTCGGGACCTACGCAGATTCACCGGGGAGCTGTTTTTT
CASSEARDLRRFTGELFF
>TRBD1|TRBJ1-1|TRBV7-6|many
TGTGCCAGCAGCTTAGGGACATCGAGGACAGGGGAAACTGAAGCTTTCTTT
CASSLGTSRTGETEAFF
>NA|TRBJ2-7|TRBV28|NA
TGTGCCAGCAGCGGTGGGCCACAACTCTACGATCAGTACTTC
CASSGGPQLYDQYF
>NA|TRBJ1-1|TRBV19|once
TGTGCCAGTAGGCCCGGACAGAAGAACACTGAAGCTTTCTTT
CASRPGQKNTEAFF
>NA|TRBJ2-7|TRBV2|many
TGTGCCAGCAGTGAAGGGTCAGGGTTTTCCTACGAGCAGTACTTC
CASSEGSGFSYEQYF
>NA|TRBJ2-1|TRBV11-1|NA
TGTGCCAGCAGCTCCCCGGCGGGCTATGAGCAGTTCTTC
CASSSPAGYEQFF
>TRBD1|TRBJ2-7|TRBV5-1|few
TGCGCCAGCAGGCCCGGGACAGGTCCTCTCTACGAGCAGTACTTC
CASRPGTGPLYEQYF
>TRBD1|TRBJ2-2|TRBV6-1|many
TGTCTCCGGGGCGACTCCGGACAGGGGCCTGAGAACACCGGGGAGCTGTTTTTT
CLRGDSGQGPENTGELFF
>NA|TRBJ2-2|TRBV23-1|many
TGCGCCAGCCCCCTGAGTACCAGCGGACTTACCGGGGAGCTGTTTTTT
CASPLSTSGLTGELFF
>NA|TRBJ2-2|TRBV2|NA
TGTGCCAGCCTTGCCCGGGACTTTAACACCGGGGAGCTGTTTTTT
CASLARDFNTGELFF
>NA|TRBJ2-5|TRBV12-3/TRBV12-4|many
TGTGCCAGCAGCTACTCCGGGACCCACGGCGAGACCCAGTACTTC
CASSYSGTHGETQYF
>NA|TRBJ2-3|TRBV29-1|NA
TGCAGCGTTGACTTCGGCCTGCGCACAGATACGCAGTATTTT
CSVDFGLRTDTQYF
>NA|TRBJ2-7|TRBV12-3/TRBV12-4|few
TGTGCCAGCAGTTTTGGCACCCTTGAGGGGATGGGACACGAGCAGTACTTC
CASSFGTLEGMGHEQYF
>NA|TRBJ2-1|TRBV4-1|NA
TGCGCCAGCAGCCAAGAGGGGCGTAGCTCCTACAATGATCAGTTCTTC
CASSQEGRSSYNDQFF
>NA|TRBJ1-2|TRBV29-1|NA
TGCAGCGTTCCCGACAGGAGGGAGCAAGGCTACACCTTC
CSVPDRREQGYTF
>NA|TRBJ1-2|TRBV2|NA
TGTGCCAGCAGTCCAGAGAAGAGAGCCGATGGCTACACCTTC
CASSPEKRADGYTF
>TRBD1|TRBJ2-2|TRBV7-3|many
TGTGCCAGCAGCCCCGGGACAGTCAACACCGGGGAGCTGTTTTTT
CASSPGTVNTGELFF